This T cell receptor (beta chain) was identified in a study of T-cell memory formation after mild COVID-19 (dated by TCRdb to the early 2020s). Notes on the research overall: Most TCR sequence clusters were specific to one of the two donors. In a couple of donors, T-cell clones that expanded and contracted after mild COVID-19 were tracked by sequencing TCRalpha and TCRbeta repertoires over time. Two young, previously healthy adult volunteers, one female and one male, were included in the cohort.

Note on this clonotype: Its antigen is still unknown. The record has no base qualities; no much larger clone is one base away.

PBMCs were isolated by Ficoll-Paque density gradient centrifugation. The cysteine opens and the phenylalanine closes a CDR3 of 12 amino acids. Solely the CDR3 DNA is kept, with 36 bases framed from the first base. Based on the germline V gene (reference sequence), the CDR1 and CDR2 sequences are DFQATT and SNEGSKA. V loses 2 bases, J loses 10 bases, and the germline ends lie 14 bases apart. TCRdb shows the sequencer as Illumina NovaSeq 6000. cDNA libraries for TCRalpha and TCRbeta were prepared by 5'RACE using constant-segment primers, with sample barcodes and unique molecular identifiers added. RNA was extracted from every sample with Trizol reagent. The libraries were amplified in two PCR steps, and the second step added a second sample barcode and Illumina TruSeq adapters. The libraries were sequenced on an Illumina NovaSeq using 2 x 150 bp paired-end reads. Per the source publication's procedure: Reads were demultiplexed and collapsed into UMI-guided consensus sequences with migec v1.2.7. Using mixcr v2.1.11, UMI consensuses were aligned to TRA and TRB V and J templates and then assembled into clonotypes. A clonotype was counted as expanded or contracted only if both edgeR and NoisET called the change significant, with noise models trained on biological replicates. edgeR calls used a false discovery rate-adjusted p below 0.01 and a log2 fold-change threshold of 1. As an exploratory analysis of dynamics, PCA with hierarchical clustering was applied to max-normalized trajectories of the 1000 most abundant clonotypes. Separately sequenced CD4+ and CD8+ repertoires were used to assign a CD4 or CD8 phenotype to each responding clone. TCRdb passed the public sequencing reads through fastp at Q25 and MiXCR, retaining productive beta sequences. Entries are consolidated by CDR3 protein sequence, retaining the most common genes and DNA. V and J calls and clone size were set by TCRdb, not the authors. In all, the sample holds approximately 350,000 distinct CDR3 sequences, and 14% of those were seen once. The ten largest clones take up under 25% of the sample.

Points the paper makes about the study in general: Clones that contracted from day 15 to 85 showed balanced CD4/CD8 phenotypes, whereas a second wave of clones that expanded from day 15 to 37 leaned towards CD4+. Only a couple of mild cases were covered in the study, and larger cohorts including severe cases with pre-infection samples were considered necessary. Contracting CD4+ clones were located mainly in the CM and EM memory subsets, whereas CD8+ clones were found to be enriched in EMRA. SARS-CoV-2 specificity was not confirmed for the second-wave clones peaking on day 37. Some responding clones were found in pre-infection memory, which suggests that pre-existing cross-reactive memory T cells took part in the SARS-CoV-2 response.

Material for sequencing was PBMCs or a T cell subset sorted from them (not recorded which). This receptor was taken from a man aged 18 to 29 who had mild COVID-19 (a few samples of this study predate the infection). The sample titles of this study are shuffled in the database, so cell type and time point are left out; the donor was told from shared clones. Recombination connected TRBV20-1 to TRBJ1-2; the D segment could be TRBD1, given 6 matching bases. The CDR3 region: CSARWRGADYTF. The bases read TGCAGTGCTAGATGGCGGGGGGCAGACTACACCTTC.